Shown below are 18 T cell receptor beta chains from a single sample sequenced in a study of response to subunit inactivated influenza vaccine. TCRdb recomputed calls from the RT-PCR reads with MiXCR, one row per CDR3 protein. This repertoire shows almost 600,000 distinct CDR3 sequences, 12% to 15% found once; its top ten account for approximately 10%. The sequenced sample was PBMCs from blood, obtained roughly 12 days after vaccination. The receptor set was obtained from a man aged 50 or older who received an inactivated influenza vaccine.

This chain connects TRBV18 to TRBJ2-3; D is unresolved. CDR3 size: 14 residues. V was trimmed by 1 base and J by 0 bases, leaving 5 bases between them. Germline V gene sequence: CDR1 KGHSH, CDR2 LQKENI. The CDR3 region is CASSPLSSTDTQYF. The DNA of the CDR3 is TGTGCCAGCTCACCACTAAGCAGCACAGATACGCAGTATTTT. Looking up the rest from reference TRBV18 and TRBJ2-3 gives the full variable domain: NAGVMQNPRHLVRRRGQEARLRCSPMKGHSHVYWYRQLPEEGLKFMVYLQKENIIDESGMPKERFSAEFPKEGPSILRIQQVVRGDSAAYFCASSPLSSTDTQYFGPGTRLTVL.

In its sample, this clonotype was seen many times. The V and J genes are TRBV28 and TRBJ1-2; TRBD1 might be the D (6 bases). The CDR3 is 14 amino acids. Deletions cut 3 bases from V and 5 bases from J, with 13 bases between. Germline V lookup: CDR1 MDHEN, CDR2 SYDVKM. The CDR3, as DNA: TGTGCCAGCAGTTTTCGGGGGGCCTTTTATGGCTACACCTTC. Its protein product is CASSFRGAFYGYTF.

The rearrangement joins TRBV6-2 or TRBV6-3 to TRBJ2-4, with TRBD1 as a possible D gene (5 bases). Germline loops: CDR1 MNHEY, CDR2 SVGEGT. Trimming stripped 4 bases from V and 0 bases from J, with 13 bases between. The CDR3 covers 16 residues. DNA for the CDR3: TGTGCCAGCAGTTCCCCCGTGACAGAAGCCAAAAACATTCAGTACTTC. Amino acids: CASSSPVTEAKNIQYF.

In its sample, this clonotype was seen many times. CDR3 region: CASSSPGTGKYEQYF. The CDR3 coding sequence is TGTGCCAGCAGTTCCCCTGGGACAGGGAAGTACGAGCAGTACTTC. The V call is TRBV12-3 or TRBV12-4, the J call TRBJ2-7; 9 bases map to TRBD1. V lost 4 bases, J lost 4 bases, and 8 bases stayed unmatched. This CDR3 has 15 residues.

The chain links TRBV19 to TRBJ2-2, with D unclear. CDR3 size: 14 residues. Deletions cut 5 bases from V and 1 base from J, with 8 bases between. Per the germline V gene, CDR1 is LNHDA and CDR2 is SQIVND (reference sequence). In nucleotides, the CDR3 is TGTGCCAGTAGTCGGCAGTTGAACACCGGGGAGCTGTTTTTT. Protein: CASSRQLNTGELFF.

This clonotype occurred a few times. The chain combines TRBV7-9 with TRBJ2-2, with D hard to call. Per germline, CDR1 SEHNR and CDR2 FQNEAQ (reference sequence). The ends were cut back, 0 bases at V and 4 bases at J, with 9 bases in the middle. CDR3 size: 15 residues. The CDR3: CASSLATGGTGELFF. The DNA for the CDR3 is TGTGCCAGCAGCTTAGCTACGGGTGGCACCGGGGAGCTGTTTTTT.

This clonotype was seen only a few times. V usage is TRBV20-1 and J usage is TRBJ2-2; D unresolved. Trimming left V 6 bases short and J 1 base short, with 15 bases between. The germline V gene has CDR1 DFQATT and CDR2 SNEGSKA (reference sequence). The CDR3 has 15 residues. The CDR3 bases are TGCAGTGCCCCTGACCCCGGACGGAACACCGGGGAGCTGTTTTTT. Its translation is CSAPDPGRNTGELFF.

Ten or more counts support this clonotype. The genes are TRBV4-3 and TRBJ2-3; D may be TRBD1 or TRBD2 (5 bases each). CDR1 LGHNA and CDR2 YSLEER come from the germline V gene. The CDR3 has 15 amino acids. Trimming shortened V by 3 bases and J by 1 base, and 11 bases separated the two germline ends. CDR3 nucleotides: TGCGCCAGCAGCCACCGGGACGGACGCACAGATACGCAGTATTTT. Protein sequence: CASSHRDGRTDTQYF.

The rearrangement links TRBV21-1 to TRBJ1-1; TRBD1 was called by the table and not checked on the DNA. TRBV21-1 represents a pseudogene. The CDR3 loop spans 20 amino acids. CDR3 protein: CASSKAPSTFQDGVGTEAFF. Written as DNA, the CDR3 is TGTGCCAGCAGCAAAGCGCCCTCAACTTTCCAGGACGGGGTCGGCACTGAAGCTTTCTTT.

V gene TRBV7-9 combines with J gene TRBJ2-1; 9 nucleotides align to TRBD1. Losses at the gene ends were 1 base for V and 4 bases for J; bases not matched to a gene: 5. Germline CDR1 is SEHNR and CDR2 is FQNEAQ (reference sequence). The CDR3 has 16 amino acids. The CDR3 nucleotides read TGTGCCAGCAGCTTAGGTTGGGGGACAGGGTACAATGAGCAGTTCTTC. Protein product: CASSLGWGTGYNEQFF.

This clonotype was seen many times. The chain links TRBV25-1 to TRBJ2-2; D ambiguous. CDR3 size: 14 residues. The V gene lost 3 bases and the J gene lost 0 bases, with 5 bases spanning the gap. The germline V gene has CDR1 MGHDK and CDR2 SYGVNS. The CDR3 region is CASSESPNTGELFF. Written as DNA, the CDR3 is TGTGCCAGCAGTGAGTCGCCGAACACCGGGGAGCTGTTTTTT. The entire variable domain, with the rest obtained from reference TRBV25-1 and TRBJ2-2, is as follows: EADIYQTPRYLVIGTGKKITLECSQTMGHDKMYWYQQDPGMELHLIHYSYGVNSTEKGDLSSESTVSRIRTEHFPLTLESARPSHTSQYLCASSESPNTGELFFGEGSRLTVL.

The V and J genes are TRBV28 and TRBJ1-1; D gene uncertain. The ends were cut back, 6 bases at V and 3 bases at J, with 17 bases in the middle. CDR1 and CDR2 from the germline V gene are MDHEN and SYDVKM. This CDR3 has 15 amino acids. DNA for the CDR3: TGTGCCAGCAGGCGCGGTATTGATATGTACACTGAAGCTTTCTTT. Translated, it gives CASRRGIDMYTEAFF.

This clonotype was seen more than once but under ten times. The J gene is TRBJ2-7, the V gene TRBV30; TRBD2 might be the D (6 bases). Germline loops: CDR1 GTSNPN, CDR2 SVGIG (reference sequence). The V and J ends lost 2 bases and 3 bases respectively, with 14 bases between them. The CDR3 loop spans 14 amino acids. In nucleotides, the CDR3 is TGTGCCTGGAGTAAATACGGGACTCTCTACGAGCAGTACTTC. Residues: CAWSKYGTLYEQYF.

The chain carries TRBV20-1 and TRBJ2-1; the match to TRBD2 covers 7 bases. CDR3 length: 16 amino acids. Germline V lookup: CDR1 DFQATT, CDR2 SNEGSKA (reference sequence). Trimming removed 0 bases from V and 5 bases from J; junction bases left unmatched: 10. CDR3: CSARDYGSGPHNEQFF. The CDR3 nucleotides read TGCAGTGCTAGAGATTACGGTAGCGGGCCACACAATGAGCAGTTCTTC.

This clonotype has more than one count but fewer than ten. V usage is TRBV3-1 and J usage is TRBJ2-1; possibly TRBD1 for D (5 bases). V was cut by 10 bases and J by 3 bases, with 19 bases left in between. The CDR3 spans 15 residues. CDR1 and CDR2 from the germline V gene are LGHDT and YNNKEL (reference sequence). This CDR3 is CATTPGRGYYNEQFF. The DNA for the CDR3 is TGTGCCACCACCCCAGGAAGGGGTTACTACAATGAGCAGTTCTTC.

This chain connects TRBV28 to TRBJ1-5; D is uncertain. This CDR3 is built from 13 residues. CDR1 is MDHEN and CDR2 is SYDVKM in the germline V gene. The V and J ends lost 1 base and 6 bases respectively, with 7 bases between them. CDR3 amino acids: CASSLSPVQPQHF. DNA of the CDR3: TGTGCCAGCAGTTTATCTCCCGTTCAGCCCCAGCATTTT.

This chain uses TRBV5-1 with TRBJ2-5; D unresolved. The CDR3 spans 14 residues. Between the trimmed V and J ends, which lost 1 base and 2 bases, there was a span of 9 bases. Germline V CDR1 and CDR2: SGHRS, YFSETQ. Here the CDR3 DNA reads TGCGCCAGCAGCTTGCCCAGTACTCAAGAGACCCAGTACTTC. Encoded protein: CASSLPSTQETQYF.

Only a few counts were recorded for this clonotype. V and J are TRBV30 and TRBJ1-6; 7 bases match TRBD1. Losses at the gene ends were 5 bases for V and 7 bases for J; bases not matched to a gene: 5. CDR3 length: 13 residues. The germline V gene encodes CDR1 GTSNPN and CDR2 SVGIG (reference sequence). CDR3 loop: CAWETGNNSPLHF. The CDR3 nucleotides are TGTGCCTGGGAGACAGGGAACAATTCACCCCTCCACTTT.